This TCR beta chain was profiled in a study of cytomegalovirus exposure and HLA in healthy donors. The study, taken as a whole, reports: Follow-up analysis later connected one missense variant in DCLRE1C with trimming of TCR beta V- and J-genes. A further, later analysis showed that HLA-associated TCR beta chains (compared with equally common others) were more clonally expanded. Using a false discovery rate of 0.05, a later analysis showed that approximately 18,000 TCR beta sequences were associated with HLA alleles. By a later analysis, the bulk of CMV-associated TCR beta chains appeared HLA-restricted.

PCR was performed using 60 Vbeta and 13 Jbeta primers. Libraries were prepared by immunoSEQ multiplex PCR; TCRdb keeps only in-frame clonotypes and omits some of them. Found here are about 150,000 clones, just under 75% of them singletons; the top ten hold approximately 1.6%. The CDR3 extends over 12 amino acids. Per germline, CDR1 SGHTA and CDR2 FQGNSA. Trimming stripped 2 bases from V and 10 bases from J, with 9 bases between. As for this clone: Its antigen is currently unknown.

The gene calls are TRBV7-2 and TRBJ2-1; D is ambiguous. Specimen: PBMCs. The source of this sequence is a woman between 18 and 30 years old in good health and CMV-seronegative. The CDR3 region is CASSLQSLEQFF. The CDR3 DNA reads as TGTGCCAGCAGCTTACAGTCTTTGGAGCAGTTCTTC.